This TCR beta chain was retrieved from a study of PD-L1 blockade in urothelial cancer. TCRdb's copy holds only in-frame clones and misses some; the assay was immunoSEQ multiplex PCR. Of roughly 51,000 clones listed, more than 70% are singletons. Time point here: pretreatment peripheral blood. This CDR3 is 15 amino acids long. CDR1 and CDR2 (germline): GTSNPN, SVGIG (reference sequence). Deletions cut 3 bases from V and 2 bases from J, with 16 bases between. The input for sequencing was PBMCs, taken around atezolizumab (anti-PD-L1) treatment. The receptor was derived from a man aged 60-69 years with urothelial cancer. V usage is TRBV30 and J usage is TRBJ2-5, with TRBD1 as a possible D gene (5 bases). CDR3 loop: CAWSTPGHIQETQYF. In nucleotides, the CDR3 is TGTGCCTGGAGCACCCCTGGACATATTCAAGAGACCCAGTACTTC.